The 14 T cell receptor delta chains presented below share a single source sample, sequenced in a study of γδ T cells in repeated Plasmodium falciparum infection. Flow sorting of PBMC yielded separate Vgamma9/Vdelta2+ and Vdelta2-negative gammadelta T cell populations for bulk repertoire analysis. TCRdb re-called the multiplex PCR reads with CATT. The repertoire has approximately 53,000 delta-chain clones, over 1.5% of them found once; the top ten carry around 16%. Source material: gamma-delta T cells from blood. These receptors were taken from a pool of human donors (malaria-infected and uninfected, not separated).

This clone was counted at least ten times. A far bigger clonotype differs at one base, so this is likely a read error. The identical CDR3 is also encoded by other nucleotide sequences in the sample. The chain uses TRDV1 and TRDJ1, with 10 bases matching TRDD3. In germline, CDR1 is TSWWSYY, CDR2 QGS. Trimming cost V 4 bases and J 5 bases; bases outside gene matches: 25. The CDR3 runs to 21 residues. CDR3 bases: TGTGCTCTTGGGGGCGCCTCTTCCTCCCTACTGGGGGATTTTTCCGAGGATAAACTCATCTTT. Protein: CALGGASSSLLGDFSEDKLIF.

The DNA for the CDR3 is TGTGCTCTTGGGGAACCAAAAGGTTATCGTTCCTACGGCTCGCCCTGGGGGCAACTCGATAAACTCATCTTT. The encoded protein is CALGEPKGYRSYGSPWGQLDKLIF. V gene TRDV1 combines with J gene TRDJ1, with D perhaps matching TRDD2 or TRDD3 (7 bases each). Matching the DNA to germline supplied the J gene, which TCRdb does not give. This CDR3 is 24 amino acids long. The V end lost 1 base, the J end lost 4 bases, and 40 bases lay between the germline ends. Per germline, CDR1 TSWWSYY and CDR2 QGS.

Note on this clone: A far larger clone is only one base removed, so a read error is likely. Additional DNA sequences in this sample encode the identical CDR3. The chain combines TRDV1 with TRDJ1; 11 nucleotides align to TRDD3. Assignment of the J gene here rests on matching the DNA to germline, because TCRdb gives none. Germline-derived CDR1 and CDR2 are TSWWSYY and QGS. The CDR3 sequence is 23 residues long. This chain's CDR3 is CALGELRLEGMGLGDTDTDKLIF. The CDR3 DNA is TGTGCTCTCGGGGAACTAAGGCTAGAAGGCATGGGTCTGGGGGATACAGACACCGATAAACTCATCTTT.

This clone was recorded many times. TCRdb pairs this DNA with a much larger clone's protein that differs at residue 13, likely a read error; the protein shown was translated from the DNA. V and J are TRDV2 and TRDJ1; no clear D gene. There are 14 residues in the CDR3. CDR1 is GEAIGNYY and CDR2 is EKD in the germline V gene. CDR3 nucleotide sequence: TGTGCCTGTGACGCCCTGCCAGACACCGATAAACTCACCTTT. It encodes CACDALPDTDKLTF.

Remarks on this clone: Since a far larger clone is one base different, this is likely a read error. The sample carries other DNA sequences with the same CDR3. This chain uses TRDV1 with TRDJ1, with D perhaps TRDD2 (5 bases). The V end was cut by 5 bases, the J end by 3 bases, with 10 bases between. The CDR3 loop spans 13 amino acids. The germline V gene has CDR1 TSWWSYY and CDR2 QGS. CDR3 loop: CALGSPFSDKLIF. For the CDR3, the DNA is TGTGCTCTTGGGTCGCCCTTCTCCGATAAACTCATCTTT.

This clone is labeled medium-sized. The sample holds other DNA sequences that translate to the same CDR3. The chain employs TRDV1 and TRDJ1; 8 bases map to TRDD3. CDR1 is TSWWSYY and CDR2 is QGS in the germline V gene. Trimming took 1 base from V and 2 from J; bases not matched to a gene: 9. This CDR3 region has 17 residues. Here the CDR3 reads CALGERPPGDITDKLIF. DNA for the CDR3: TGTGCTCTTGGGGAACGGCCTCCGGGGGATATAACCGATAAACTCATCTTT.

As regards this clone: A far larger clone lies a single base away; this is likely a read error. In the same sample, other DNA sequences code for this CDR3. This sequence joins TRDV2 and TRDJ1, with 11 bases fitting TRDD3. This CDR3 contains 17 residues. The germline gives CDR1 GEAIGNYY, CDR2 EKD. The DNA of the CDR3 is TGTGCCTGTGACACACATTGGGGGATACGTACCACCGATAAGCTCATCTTT. It yields the protein CACDTHWGIRTTDKLIF.

In this sample, this clone turned up a few times. The protein held in TCRdb is that of a much larger clone and does not match this DNA's translation at residue 5, likely because of a read error; the protein shown is translated from the DNA. The V and J genes are TRDV1 and TRDJ1; D is ambiguous. The CDR3 runs to 14 residues. Germline loops: CDR1 TSWWSYY, CDR2 QGS. In nucleotides, the CDR3 is TGTGCTCTTGGGGAGGGCTCGTACACCGATAAACTTATCTTT. Protein sequence: CALGEGSYTDKLIF.

The table lists this clone with a few counts. A much larger clone lies a single base off, so this may be a read error. The J gene has no call, while the V gene is TRDV1. The CDR3 extends over 14 amino acids. Germline CDR1 TSWWSYY, CDR2 QGS. The CDR3 DNA sequence: TGTGCTCTTGGGGAAGGGTGGCCCTCGGGGGACCTCATCTTT. Protein sequence: CALGEGWPSGDLIF.

A remark on this clone: A single base is all that separates this from a far larger clone, so a read error is likely. This specimen includes other DNA sequences encoding the same CDR3. The V gene is TRDV2, the J gene TRDJ1; the match to TRDD3 covers 9 bases. TCRdb lists no J gene, so it was determined here by aligning the DNA to germline. Germline lookup yields CDR1 GEAIGNYY and CDR2 EKD. This CDR3 is built from 16 residues. CDR3 amino acids: CACGPGIRVVTDKLIF. CDR3 sequence (DNA): TGTGCCTGTGGCCCGGGGATACGCGTGGTTACCGACAAACTCATCTTT.

This clone was seen at least ten times. Since a far larger clone is one base different, this is likely a read error. Other DNA sequences from this sample encode an identical CDR3 as well. The chain joins TRDV2 to TRDJ1, with 7 bases matching TRDD3. The V gene's germline CDR1 is GEAIGNYY and CDR2 EKD. CDR3 length equals 16 residues. CDR3 nucleotides: TGTGCCTGTGACACGGGGTACTGGGGCCACACTGATAAACTCATCTTT. Its translation: CACDTGYWGHTDKLIF.

This clone was detected a few times. The protein that TCRdb holds for this DNA derives from a much larger clone and differs from the translated DNA at residue 9, which likely indicates a read error; the protein shown here is translated from the DNA. V is TRDV3 and J is TRDJ1, with D possibly being TRDD2 (6 bases). Matching the DNA to germline supplied the J gene, which TCRdb does not give. The germline gives CDR1 TVYSNPD, CDR2 GDNSRS (reference sequence). The CDR3 contains 21 residues. Trimming stripped 2 bases from V and 0 bases from J, with 34 bases between. CDR3 sequence reads: CAFARDSFPVPQPKYTDKLIF. For the CDR3, the DNA is TGTGCCTTTGCACGCGACTCCTTCCCAGTCCCCCAACCCAAGTACACCGATAAACTCATCTTT. Supplemented by reference TRDV3 and TRDJ1, the full variable domain reads CDKVTQSSPDQTVASGSEVVLLCTYDTVYSNPDLFWYRIRPDYSFQFVFYGDNSRSEGADFTQGRFSVKHILTQKAFHLVISPVRTEDSATYYCAFARDSFPVPQPKYTDKLIFGKGTRVTVEP.

This clone appeared many times. TCRdb shows a much larger clone's protein in place of this DNA's translation, and the two differ at residue 14, likely through a read error; the protein shown is translated from the DNA. The chain is built from TRDV1 and TRDJ1; 7 bases agree with TRDD3. Germline CDR1 is TSWWSYY and CDR2 is QGS. Trimming removed 0 bases from V and 6 bases from J; junction bases left unmatched: 16. The CDR3 is 18 amino acids. CDR3 in amino acids: CALGELTGSGYGANKLIF. CDR3 coding DNA: TGTGCTCTTGGGGAACTAACGGGTTCAGGATACGGAGCCAATAAACTCATCTTT.

Worth noting for this clone: The translation of this DNA and the TCRdb protein of a much larger clone differ at residue 7, probably owing to a read error; the protein shown here is translated from the DNA. This sequence joins TRDV1 and TRDJ1, with TRDD3 identical over 10 bases. As TCRdb names no J gene, one was assigned here on the basis of a DNA match to germline. CDR1 is TSWWSYY, CDR2 QGS, per germline. The CDR3 is 23 amino acids. V was pared by 3 bases and J by 3 bases, with 28 bases of the junction left unmatched. DNA for the CDR3: TGTGCTCTTGGGGACCATCCCTACAAGTACGTCCGGCTGGGGGATAAGGCAGCCGATAAACTCATCTTT. Protein sequence: CALGDHPYKYVRLGDKAADKLIF.